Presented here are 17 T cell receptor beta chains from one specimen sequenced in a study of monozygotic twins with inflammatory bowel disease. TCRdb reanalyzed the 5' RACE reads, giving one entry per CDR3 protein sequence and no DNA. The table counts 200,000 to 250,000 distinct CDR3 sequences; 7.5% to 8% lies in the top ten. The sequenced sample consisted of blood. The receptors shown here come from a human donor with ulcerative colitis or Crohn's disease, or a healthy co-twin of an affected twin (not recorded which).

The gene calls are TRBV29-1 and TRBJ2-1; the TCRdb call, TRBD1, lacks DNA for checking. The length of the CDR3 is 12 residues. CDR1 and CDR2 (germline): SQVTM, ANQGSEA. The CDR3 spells CSVLTGFNEQFF.

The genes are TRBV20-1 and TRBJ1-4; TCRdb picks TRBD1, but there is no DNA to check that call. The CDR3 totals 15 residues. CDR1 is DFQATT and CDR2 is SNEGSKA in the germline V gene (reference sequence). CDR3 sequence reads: CSAKAQGATNEKLFF.

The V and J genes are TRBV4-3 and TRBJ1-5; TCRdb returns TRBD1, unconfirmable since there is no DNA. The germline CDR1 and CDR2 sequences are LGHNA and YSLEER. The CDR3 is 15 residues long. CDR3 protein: CASSQVLGDNQPQHF.

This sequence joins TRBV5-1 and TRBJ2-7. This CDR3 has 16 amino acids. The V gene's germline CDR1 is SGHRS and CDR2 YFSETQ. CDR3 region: CASSLYISSSSYEQYF.

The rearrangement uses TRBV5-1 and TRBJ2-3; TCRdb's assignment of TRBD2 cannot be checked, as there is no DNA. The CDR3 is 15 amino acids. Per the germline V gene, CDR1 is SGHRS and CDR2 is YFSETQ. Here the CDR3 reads CASRISGGSGDTQYF.

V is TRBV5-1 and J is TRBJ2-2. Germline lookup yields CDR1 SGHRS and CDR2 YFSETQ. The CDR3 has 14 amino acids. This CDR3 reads CASSSRGNTGELFF.

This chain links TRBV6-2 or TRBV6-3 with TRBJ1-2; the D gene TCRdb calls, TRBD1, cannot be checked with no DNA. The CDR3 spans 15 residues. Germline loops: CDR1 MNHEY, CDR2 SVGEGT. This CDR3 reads CASTPLWASGDGYTF.

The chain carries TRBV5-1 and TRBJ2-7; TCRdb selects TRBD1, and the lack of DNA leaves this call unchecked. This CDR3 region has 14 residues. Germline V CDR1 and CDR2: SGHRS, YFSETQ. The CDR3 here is CASSLWGHPYEQYF.

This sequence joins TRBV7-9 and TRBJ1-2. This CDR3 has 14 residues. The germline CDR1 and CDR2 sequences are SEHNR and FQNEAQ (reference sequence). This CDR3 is CASSLGSNNYGYTF.

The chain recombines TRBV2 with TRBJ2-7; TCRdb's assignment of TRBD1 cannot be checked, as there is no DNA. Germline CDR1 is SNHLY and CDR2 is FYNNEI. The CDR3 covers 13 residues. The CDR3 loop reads CASNGQTTYEQYF. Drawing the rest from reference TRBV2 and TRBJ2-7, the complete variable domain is EPEVTQTPSHQVTQMGQEVILRCVPISNHLYFYWYRQILGQKVEFLVSFYNNEISEKSEIFDDQFSVERPDGSNFTLKIRSTKLEDSAMYFCASNGQTTYEQYFGPGTRLTVT.

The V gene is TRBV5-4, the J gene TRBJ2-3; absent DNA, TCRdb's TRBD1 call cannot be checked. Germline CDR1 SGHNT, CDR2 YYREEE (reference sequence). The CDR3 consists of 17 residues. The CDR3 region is CASSLGLAHPQGDTQYF.

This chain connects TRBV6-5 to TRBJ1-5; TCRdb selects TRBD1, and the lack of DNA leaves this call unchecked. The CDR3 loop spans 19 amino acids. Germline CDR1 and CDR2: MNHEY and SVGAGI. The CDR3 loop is CASSSRTEVLFNSNQPQHF.

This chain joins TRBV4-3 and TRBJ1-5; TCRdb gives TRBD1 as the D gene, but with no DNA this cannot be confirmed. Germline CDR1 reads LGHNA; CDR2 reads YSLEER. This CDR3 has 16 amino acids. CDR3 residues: CASSITYRGINQPQHF.

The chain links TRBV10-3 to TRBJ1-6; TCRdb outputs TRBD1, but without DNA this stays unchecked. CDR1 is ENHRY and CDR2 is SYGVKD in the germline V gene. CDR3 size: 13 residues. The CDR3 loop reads CAIGGQPNSPLHF.

The CDR3 here is CASSSESGRSNQPQHF. J is TRBJ1-5 and V is TRBV12-3 or TRBV12-4. CDR3 size: 16 residues.

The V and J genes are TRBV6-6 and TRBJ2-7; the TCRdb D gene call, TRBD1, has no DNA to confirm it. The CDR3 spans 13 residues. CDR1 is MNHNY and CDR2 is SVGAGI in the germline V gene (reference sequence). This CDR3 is CAVSIRELNEQYF.

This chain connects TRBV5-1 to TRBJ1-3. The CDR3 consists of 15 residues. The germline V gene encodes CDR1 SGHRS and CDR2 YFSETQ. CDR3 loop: CASSLGDLSGNTIYF.